This T cell receptor (beta chain) appears in the sequencing data of a study of T cells after yellow fever vaccination. Study as a whole: Preparing low-cell-number fractions relied on SMART-Seq v4 Ultra Low Input.

The study's findings and limits: FACS-sorted repertoires might harbor abundant contaminating clonotypes from the bulk population. Secondary responses were weaker yet peaked faster, day 5 versus 15.

In this sample, this clonotype turned up a few times. Its antigen is unknown. A junction boundary mismatches the germline segment, possibly from a read error. The CDR3 extends over 19 amino acids. Looked up from germline, CDR1 is DFQATT and CDR2 is SNEGSKA (reference sequence). The 5'RACE template-switching step produced TCR cDNA and added a universal primer site and UMIs. TCRdb re-derived calls from the 5' RACE reads in MiXCR, one entry per CDR3 protein. The sample includes some 30,000 distinct CDR3 sequences, roughly 4.5% of them seen just once. V and J are TRBV20-1 and TRBJ2-3; the match to TRBD2 covers 15 bases. Here the sequenced sample was CD8+ T cells sorted from PBMCs, taken 5 days after the yellow fever booster vaccination. The clonotype comes from a man aged 30 to 45 who received the YFV17D yellow fever vaccine. The CDR3 reads CCARSGLAGGILFTDTQYF. Written as DNA, the CDR3 is TGCTGTGCTAGATCGGGACTAGCGGGAGGCATCTTGTTCACAGATACGCAGTATTTT.